This T cell receptor beta chain was captured in a study of T cell responses to AZD1222 COVID-19 vaccine. Germline-derived CDR1 and CDR2 are LGHDT and YNNKEL (reference sequence). Between the trimmed V and J ends, which lost 4 bases and 6 bases, there was a span of 15 bases. This CDR3 spans 15 amino acids. Sequenced by immunoSEQ multiplex PCR; TCRdb stores in-frame clones only, minus some. The sample lists tens of thousands of clones; roughly 91% were seen once. The J gene is TRBJ2-2, the V gene TRBV3-1 (or the pseudogene TRBV3-2); a possible D gene is TRBD1 (5 bases). Sample: peripheral blood, taken 28 days after the second AZD1222 dose. This TCR derives from an adult who received the AZD1222 COVID-19 vaccine. The CDR3: CASSPLYKGPGELFF. The DNA of the CDR3 is TGTGCCAGCAGCCCGCTTTATAAGGGGCCCGGGGAGCTGTTTTTT.